The clone carrying this T cell receptor (beta chain) was counted once. The study profiled TCR beta VDJ and CDR3 using genomic DNA as template. TCRdb reprocessed the reads via MiXCR and lists one record per CDR3 protein. Seen here are about 240,000 distinct CDR3 sequences, approximately 45% observed once, and the top ten hold approximately 7.8%. The sample originates from a study of CD8+CD57+ T cells in acquired aplastic anemia. Selection for sequencing was limited to patients who had shown CD8+CD57+ cell expansion by flow cytometry. This clonotype was obtained from a human donor with aplastic anemia. The sample comprised sorted CD4+, CD8+, or CD8+CD57+ T cells (not recorded which) from PBMCs.

This CDR3 is CSSMVSGTEAFF. DNA of the CDR3: TGCAGCTCCATGGTCTCGGGCACTGAAGCTTTCTTT. The chain is built from TRBV20-1 and TRBJ1-1, with D hard to call. CDR3 length equals 12 residues. Germline CDR1 and CDR2: DFQATT and SNEGSKA (reference sequence).